Below, 20 T cell receptor beta chains from the same sample are listed, as sequenced in a study of blood T cell repertoires in COVID-19. Repertoires were generated with immunoSEQ multiplex PCR, while TCRdb's copy carries only in-frame clones and drops some. The sample has under 350,000 clones, 75% to 90% seen once. Specimen: peripheral blood. Source of these receptors: a woman aged 70-85 years with acute or convalescent COVID-19.

J is TRBJ1-1 and V is TRBV29-1, with 9 nucleotides matching TRBD1. CDR1 SQVTM and CDR2 ANQGSEA come from the germline V gene. V gave up 7 bases and J gave up 6 bases; unmatched junction bases: 12. The CDR3 is made up of 14 amino acids. The chain's CDR3 is CSATPGTGRAEAFF. CDR3 nucleotides: TGCAGCGCTACTCCAGGGACAGGGAGGGCTGAAGCTTTCTTT. Based on the CDR3 plus reference TRBV29-1 and TRBJ1-1, the full variable domain is SAVISQKPSRDICQRGTSLTIQCQVDSQVTMMFWYRQQPGQSLTLIATANQGSEATYESGFVIDKFPISRPNLTFSTLTVSNMSPEDSSIYLCSATPGTGRAEAFFGQGTRLTVV.

The gene calls are TRBV2 and TRBJ1-5, with TRBD1 as a possible D gene (5 bases). The length of the CDR3 is 13 residues. The V gene lost 7 bases and the J gene lost 6 bases, with 13 bases spanning the gap. CDR1 SNHLY and CDR2 FYNNEI come from the germline V gene. This CDR3 reads CASKRVGGQPQHF. The CDR3 DNA follows: TGTGCCAGCAAGAGGGTCGGGGGTCAGCCCCAGCATTTT.

J is TRBJ2-7 and V is TRBV2; perhaps TRBD1 as D (5 bases). Looked up from germline, CDR1 is SNHLY and CDR2 is FYNNEI. The CDR3 sequence is 16 residues long. The V gene lost 3 bases and the J gene lost 8 bases, with 23 bases spanning the gap. The CDR3: CASSDPARQDRDKQYF. The CDR3 nucleotides are TGTGCCAGCAGTGACCCAGCTCGTCAAGACAGAGACAAGCAGTACTTC.

V usage is TRBV19 and J usage is TRBJ1-2; 12 nucleotides line up with TRBD1. The V gene end was trimmed by 8 bases and the J gene end by 4 bases; junction bases not matched to a gene: 11. The CDR3 is 16 amino acids. Germline loops: CDR1 LNHDA, CDR2 SQIVND (reference sequence). The CDR3 DNA reads TGTGCCAGTCAACCGGGACAGGGGGCCTCGGGCTATGGCTACACCTTC. Amino acid sequence: CASQPGQGASGYGYTF. Full variable domain (rest looked up from reference TRBV19 and TRBJ1-2): DGGITQSPKYLFRKEGQNVTLSCEQNLNHDAMYWYRQDPGQGLRLIYYSQIVNDFQKGDIAEGYSVSREKKESFPLTVTSAQKNPTAFYLCASQPGQGASGYGYTFGSGTRLTVV.

This sequence joins TRBV30 and TRBJ1-5; TRBD1 aligns across 7 bases. The CDR3 totals 13 residues. The V gene end was trimmed by 2 bases and the J gene end by 6 bases; junction bases not matched to a gene: 4. The V gene's germline CDR1 is GTSNPN and CDR2 SVGIG (reference sequence). The CDR3 loop reads CAWSLGGGQPQHF. For the CDR3, the DNA is TGTGCCTGGAGTTTAGGGGGCGGTCAGCCCCAGCATTTT.

The rearrangement uses TRBV19 and TRBJ1-2, with D tentatively TRBD1 (5 bases). The CDR3 contains 13 residues. CDR1 and CDR2 (germline): LNHDA, SQIVND (reference sequence). Trimming cost V 3 bases and J 7 bases, with 12 bases left between them. Here the CDR3 reads CASSIKGLVGYTF. The DNA for the CDR3 is TGTGCCAGTAGTATTAAGGGGCTGGTTGGCTACACCTTC.

The V call is TRBV2, the J call TRBJ2-7; the D gene is possibly TRBD2 (5 bases). The germline V and J ends were trimmed by 4 bases and 2 bases, with 12 bases remaining between them. Germline V CDR1 and CDR2: SNHLY, FYNNEI. There are 14 residues in the CDR3. This chain's CDR3 is CASSVRGSAYEQYF. In DNA form, the CDR3 reads TGTGCCAGCAGTGTACGGGGATCGGCCTACGAGCAGTACTTC.

The rearrangement uses TRBV2 and TRBJ1-2; 9 nucleotides align to TRBD1. The CDR3 covers 14 residues. Germline loops: CDR1 SNHLY, CDR2 FYNNEI. J gave up 8 bases and V 4 bases, and 8 bases lay outside the gene matches. CDR3 loop: CASSGLQGAGGYTF. As DNA, the CDR3 is TGTGCCAGCAGTGGATTACAGGGGGCTGGAGGCTACACCTTC.

This rearrangement joins TRBV10-2 to TRBJ1-2; no clear D. CDR1 is WSHSY and CDR2 is SAAADI in the germline V gene. There are 12 residues in the CDR3. With 4 bases removed from V and 8 bases from J, the gap between germline ends came to 11 bases. The CDR3 loop reads CASSVPLGGYTF. The CDR3 nucleotides are TGCGCCAGCAGTGTCCCCCTCGGGGGCTACACCTTC.

V gene TRBV2 combines with J gene TRBJ2-5; TRBD1 agrees at 8 bases. This CDR3 contains 14 residues. V shed 2 bases and J 5 bases; nucleotides not matched to a gene: 4. Germline V CDR1 and CDR2: SNHLY, FYNNEI. The CDR3 DNA follows: TGTGCCAGCAGTGAACAGGGGGCTGGGGAGACCCAGTACTTC. Translating gives CASSEQGAGETQYF.

The genes are TRBV25-1 and TRBJ2-2; 9 bases fit TRBD1. Per the germline V gene, CDR1 is MGHDK and CDR2 is SYGVNS. Germline trimming cut 4 bases from V and 9 bases from J; bases unmatched to any gene: 9. The CDR3 consists of 15 residues. CDR3 amino acids: CASSAPGQGDRELFF. The CDR3 DNA reads as TGTGCCAGCAGTGCACCGGGACAGGGTGACCGGGAGCTGTTTTTT.

V is TRBV6-5 and J is TRBJ1-2; D is unresolved. The CDR3 is 13 residues long. From germline, CDR1 is MNHEY and CDR2 SVGAGI. V dropped 5 bases and J dropped 4 bases, with 11 bases sitting between them. The CDR3 DNA is TGTGCCAGCAGTACTGCCGGGATCTATGGCTACACCTTC. It codes for CASSTAGIYGYTF.

This clone was counted between two and nine times. The rearrangement uses TRBV3-1 (or the pseudogene TRBV3-2) and TRBJ1-1; no clear D. CDR1 is LGHDT, CDR2 YNNKEL, per germline (reference sequence). V shed 7 bases and J shed 0 bases, with 12 bases lying between them. This CDR3 has 14 residues. The CDR3 coding sequence is TGTGCCAGCAAGTACACGGGATTGAACACTGAAGCTTTCTTT. Translated, it gives CASKYTGLNTEAFF.

V usage is TRBV6-4 and J usage is TRBJ2-5; D possibly corresponds to TRBD2 (6 bases). Deletions cut 7 bases from V and 6 bases from J, with 18 bases between. The CDR3 runs to 14 residues. The germline V gene encodes CDR1 MRHNA and CDR2 SNTAGT. CDR3 DNA sequence: TGTGCCAGCACCCGAGGACTACCTATAAAGACCCAGTACTTC. Translating it yields CASTRGLPIKTQYF.

The chain is built from TRBV5-1 and TRBJ2-2; the match to TRBD2 covers 12 bases. This CDR3 has 17 amino acids. Germline CDR1 and CDR2: SGHRS and YFSETQ. V lost 4 bases and J lost 3; bases outside the gene matches: 7. CDR3 residues: CASSAGTSGHDTGELFF. The CDR3 DNA sequence: TGCGCCAGCAGCGCCGGGACTAGCGGGCACGACACCGGGGAGCTGTTTTTT.

V and J are TRBV20-1 and TRBJ1-1; D is unclear. Looked up from germline, CDR1 is DFQATT and CDR2 is SNEGSKA (reference sequence). CDR3 length: 12 residues. The V end was cut by 3 bases, the J end by 5 bases, with 10 bases between. CDR3 protein: CSASRGATEAFF. The CDR3 DNA reads TGCAGTGCTAGTCGGGGAGCAACTGAAGCTTTCTTT.

The chain uses TRBV12-3 or TRBV12-4 and TRBJ2-1; 10 nucleotides agree with TRBD2. Losses at the gene ends were 6 bases for V and 12 bases for J; bases not matched to a gene: 5. This CDR3 contains 12 residues. The CDR3 region has the DNA TGTGCCAGCAGAACAGGACTAGCGGCGCAGTTCTTC. It encodes CASRTGLAAQFF.

The J gene is TRBJ1-2, the V gene TRBV15; D is perhaps TRBD1 (6 bases). This CDR3 has 15 amino acids. Germline V gene sequence: CDR1 LNHNV, CDR2 YYDKDF (reference sequence). V lost 0 bases and J lost 8, with 16 bases in between. CDR3 sequence reads: CATSRDLATGFGYTF. CDR3 DNA sequence: TGTGCCACCAGCAGAGATCTGGCCACAGGGTTCGGCTACACCTTC. The full variable domain, in which reference TRBV15 and TRBJ1-2 provide the parts outside the CDR3, is DAMVIQNPRYQVTQFGKPVTLSCSQTLNHNVMYWYQQKSSQAPKLLFHYYDKDFNNEADTPDNFQSRRPNTSFCFLDIRSPGLGDTAMYLCATSRDLATGFGYTFGSGTRLTVV.

A note on this clone: Sequence at one end of the junction differs from germline and may be a read error. The chain recombines TRBV6-1 with TRBJ2-5; TRBD2 matches 10 bases. The CDR3 is 14 residues long. Germline V gene data show CDR1 as MNHNS and CDR2 as SASEGT. The CDR3 here is CASREAGGRETQYF. The CDR3 DNA sequence: TGTGCCAGCAGGGAAGCGGGGGGGAGGGAGACCCAGTACTTC.

The chain uses TRBV19 and TRBJ1-2; no clear D gene. CDR3 length: 15 amino acids. With 7 bases removed from V and 3 bases from J, the gap between germline ends came to 18 bases. The germline V gene encodes CDR1 LNHDA and CDR2 SQIVND (reference sequence). The CDR3 reads CASNGRILLDYGYTF. The CDR3 coding sequence is TGTGCCAGTAATGGCAGGATTCTTTTGGACTATGGCTACACCTTC.